The rows below give T cell receptor beta chains drawn from one sample of a study of OX40 agonist ivuxolimab in advanced cancers. Libraries were prepared by immunoSEQ multiplex PCR; TCRdb keeps only in-frame clonotypes and omits some of them. The table includes approximately 87,000 clones, under 95% detected once. Sample: CD4+ or CD8+ T cells sorted from blood, taken in a trial of the OX40 agonist ivuxolimab. Every receptor here comes from an adult with an advanced solid tumor such as melanoma, head and neck, liver or kidney cancer. Each CDR3 is given with its conserved first and last residue. The order of the fields is J gene, clone size, D gene, V gene, CDR3 protein, CDR3 DNA. A D gene is named only where the DNA matches it firmly. Size tells how often a clone was seen (once, few, many) or the class of an expanded clone, and some rows leave it out.

J: TRBJ2-2
size: NA
D: NA
V: TRBV7-9
CDR3: CASSWRAGAGELFF
DNA: TGTGCCAGCAGCTGGAGGGCTGGGGCCGGGGAGCTGTTTTTT

J: TRBJ2-3
size: NA
D: TRBD2
V: TRBV6-5
CDR3: CASSYQAGGGDTQYF
DNA: TGTGCCAGCAGTTACCAAGCGGGAGGAGGAGATACGCAGTATTTT

J: TRBJ1-5
size: NA
D: NA
V: TRBV6-1
CDR3: CASSKEQGGVNQPQHF
DNA: TGTGCCAGCAGTAAAGAACAGGGTGGGGTCAATCAGCCCCAGCATTTT

J: TRBJ2-1
size: once
D: NA
V: TRBV30
CDR3: CAWNDNEQFF
DNA: TGTGCCTGGAATGACAATGAGCAGTTCTTC

J: TRBJ2-2
size: NA
D: NA
V: TRBV5-1
CDR3: CASSWDSNTGELFF
DNA: TGCGCCAGCAGTTGGGACTCGAACACCGGGGAGCTGTTTTTT

J: TRBJ1-3
size: NA
D: NA
V: TRBV4-3
CDR3: CASSHGDLGNTIYF
DNA: TGCGCCAGCAGCCATGGGGATTTAGGAAACACCATATATTTT

J: TRBJ2-5
size: NA
D: TRBD1
V: TRBV29-1
CDR3: CSVPGQGTETQYF
DNA: TGCAGCGTTCCGGGACAGGGCACAGAGACCCAGTACTTC

J: TRBJ2-3
size: NA
D: NA
V: TRBV28
CDR3: CASGYSSTDTQYF
DNA: TGTGCCAGCGGGTATTCTAGCACAGATACGCAGTATTTT

J: TRBJ2-3
size: NA
D: TRBD2
V: TRBV5-1
CDR3: CASSWGGRKGTDTQYF
DNA: TGCGCCAGCAGCTGGGGGGGACGAAAAGGCACAGATACGCAGTATTTT

J: TRBJ1-2
size: NA
D: NA
V: TRBV5-1
CDR3: CASSLVQGSYGYTF
DNA: TGCGCCAGCAGCCTCGTCCAGGGATCCTATGGCTACACCTTC

J: TRBJ2-3
size: NA
D: TRBD2
V: TRBV2
CDR3: CASSERTSGKGDTQYF
DNA: TGTGCCAGCAGTGAAAGGACTAGCGGGAAGGGTGATACGCAGTATTTT

J: TRBJ1-1
size: NA
D: NA
V: TRBV29-1
CDR3: CSVQRQISNTEAFF
DNA: TGCAGCGTCCAACGACAGATATCGAACACTGAAGCTTTCTTT

J: TRBJ2-3
size: NA
D: TRBD2
V: TRBV7-2
CDR3: CASSFIAGVGDTQYF
DNA: TGTGCCAGCAGCTTTATAGCGGGAGTGGGAGATACGCAGTATTTT

J: TRBJ2-7
size: NA
D: TRBD2
V: TRBV28
CDR3: CASSFVLAGEEQYF
DNA: TGTGCCAGCAGTTTCGTCCTAGCGGGAGAAGAGCAGTACTTC

J: TRBJ1-2
size: NA
D: NA
V: TRBV6-5
CDR3: CASSPGGYGYTF
DNA: TGTGCCAGCAGTCCCGGGGGGTATGGCTACACCTTC

J: TRBJ2-2
size: NA
D: TRBD2
V: TRBV9
CDR3: CASSAGLAPGITGELFF
DNA: TGTGCCAGCAGCGCGGGACTAGCTCCCGGCATCACCGGGGAGCTGTTTTTT

J: TRBJ2-3
size: NA
D: NA
V: TRBV7-9
CDR3: CASSWGHQKDTQYF
DNA: TGTGCCAGCAGCTGGGGACATCAAAAGGATACGCAGTATTTT

J: TRBJ2-7
size: NA
D: TRBD1
V: TRBV28
CDR3: CASTVDRGIYEQYF
DNA: TGTGCCAGCACCGTCGACAGGGGGATCTACGAGCAGTACTTC

J: TRBJ2-1
size: NA
D: NA
V: TRBV2
CDR3: CASNRLRGEQFF
DNA: TGTGCCAGCAACCGCCTCAGGGGTGAGCAGTTCTTC

J: TRBJ1-2
size: NA
D: TRBD1
V: TRBV7-2
CDR3: CASSRDRGFSGYTF
DNA: TGTGCCAGCAGCAGGGACAGGGGGTTCAGTGGCTACACCTTC

J: TRBJ1-5
size: NA
D: NA
V: TRBV30
CDR3: CAWSDRAYQPQHF
DNA: TGTGCCTGGAGTGACAGGGCATATCAGCCCCAGCATTTT

J: TRBJ2-3
size: NA
D: NA
V: TRBV28
CDR3: CAARVAGGDTQYF
DNA: TGTGCCGCGCGGGTTGCAGGGGGGGATACGCAGTATTTT

J: TRBJ1-1
size: once
D: NA
V: TRBV7-9
CDR3: CASSLVVENTEAFF
DNA: TGTGCCAGCAGCTTAGTGGTGGAGAACACTGAAGCTTTCTTT

J: TRBJ1-2
size: NA
D: TRBD1
V: TRBV6-1
CDR3: CASSERQGPSYGYTF
DNA: TGTGCCAGCAGTGAAAGACAGGGACCGAGCTATGGCTACACCTTC

J: TRBJ2-5
size: NA
D: TRBD1
V: TRBV18
CDR3: CASSDRGRGQETQYF
DNA: TGTGCCAGCTCCGACAGGGGAAGAGGTCAAGAGACCCAGTACTTC

J: TRBJ2-7
size: once
D: NA
V: TRBV10-3
CDR3: CAIMAQGISYEQYF
DNA: TGTGCCATCATGGCTCAGGGGATCTCCTACGAGCAGTACTTC

J: TRBJ2-2
size: NA
D: TRBD2
V: TRBV7-2
CDR3: CASSNGLAGGGDGELFF
DNA: TGTGCCAGCAGCAACGGACTAGCGGGAGGCGGGGACGGGGAGCTGTTTTTT

J: TRBJ2-5
size: NA
D: NA
V: TRBV5-4
CDR3: CASSLGGRTQYF
DNA: TGTGCCAGCAGCTTGGGGGGTCGGACCCAGTACTTC

J: TRBJ2-1
size: few
D: TRBD2
V: TRBV5-1
CDR3: CASSLVLADYNEQFF
DNA: TGCGCCAGCAGCTTGGTTCTAGCGGATTACAATGAGCAGTTCTTC

J: TRBJ2-6
size: NA
D: NA
V: TRBV5-1
CDR3: CASSMTASGANVLTF
DNA: TGCGCCAGCAGCATGACAGCCTCTGGGGCCAACGTCCTGACTTTC

J: TRBJ1-4
size: few
D: NA
V: TRBV9
CDR3: CASSPTIFNEKLFF
DNA: TGTGCCAGCAGCCCTACCATTTTTAATGAAAAACTGTTTTTT

J: TRBJ1-2
size: once
D: TRBD1
V: TRBV5-1
CDR3: CASSVQQGSHYGYTF
DNA: TGCGCCAGCAGCGTCCAACAGGGGTCACACTATGGCTACACCTTC

J: TRBJ2-1
size: NA
D: TRBD2
V: TRBV7-2
CDR3: CASSLAAGGLNNEQFF
DNA: TGTGCCAGCAGCTTAGCTGCGGGAGGCTTGAACAATGAGCAGTTCTTC

J: TRBJ2-3
size: NA
D: TRBD1
V: TRBV29-1
CDR3: CSVGGQAGTDTQYF
DNA: TGCAGCGTGGGGGGACAGGCCGGCACAGATACGCAGTATTTT

J: TRBJ1-3
size: NA
D: TRBD1
V: TRBV7-2
CDR3: CASSIDRVSSGNTIYF
DNA: TGTGCCAGCAGCATAGACAGGGTCAGCTCTGGAAACACCATATATTTT

J: TRBJ2-1
size: NA
D: NA
V: TRBV7-2
CDR3: CASSLAGGYNEQFF
DNA: TGTGCCAGCAGCTTAGCAGGGGGCTACAATGAGCAGTTCTTC

J: TRBJ1-1
size: NA
D: TRBD1
V: TRBV7-9
CDR3: CASSWGQGANTEAFF
DNA: TGTGCCAGCAGCTGGGGACAGGGGGCTAACACTGAAGCTTTCTTT

J: TRBJ2-5
size: NA
D: NA
V: TRBV11-2
CDR3: CASSLNQGRGETQYF
DNA: TGTGCCAGCAGCTTAAACCAGGGGAGGGGAGAGACCCAGTACTTC

J: TRBJ1-5
size: NA
D: NA
V: TRBV2
CDR3: CASSESGQDNQPQHF
DNA: TGTGCCAGCAGTGAAAGTGGGCAGGACAATCAGCCCCAGCATTTT

J: TRBJ2-3
size: NA
D: NA
V: TRBV15
CDR3: CATSRSVRSRTDTQYF
DNA: TGTGCCACCAGCAGATCGGTGCGGAGCCGCACAGATACGCAGTATTTT

J: TRBJ1-1
size: NA
D: NA
V: TRBV10-3
CDR3: CAISVGNTEAFF
DNA: TGTGCCATCAGTGTAGGGAACACTGAAGCTTTCTTT

J: TRBJ1-1
size: NA
D: TRBD1
V: TRBV2
CDR3: CASRGTGTGNTEAFF
DNA: TGTGCCAGCAGGGGGACCGGGACAGGGAACACTGAAGCTTTCTTT

J: TRBJ1-5
size: NA
D: TRBD1
V: TRBV4-2
CDR3: CASSQQDRGLEQPQHF
DNA: TGTGCCAGCAGCCAACAGGACAGGGGGCTTGAACAGCCCCAGCATTTT

J: TRBJ2-5
size: NA
D: NA
V: TRBV13
CDR3: CASSPAGSPGTQYF
DNA: TGTGCCAGCAGCCCCGCCGGGTCTCCGGGGACCCAGTACTTC

J: TRBJ2-1
size: NA
D: TRBD2
V: TRBV9
CDR3: CASTRLAGNNEQFF
DNA: TGTGCCAGCACCCGACTAGCGGGGAACAATGAGCAGTTCTTC

J: TRBJ2-5
size: NA
D: NA
V: TRBV30
CDR3: CAWSVLGNPYQETQYF
DNA: TGTGCCTGGAGTGTATTAGGCAACCCCTACCAAGAGACCCAGTACTTC

J: TRBJ2-5
size: NA
D: TRBD2
V: TRBV19
CDR3: CASSIDLRGGVGETQYF
DNA: TGTGCCAGTAGTATAGATCTTAGGGGAGGGGTTGGAGAGACCCAGTACTTC

J: TRBJ2-7
size: NA
D: NA
V: TRBV7-9
CDR3: CASSLAHGGSYEQYF
DNA: TGTGCCAGCAGCTTAGCGCATGGCGGCTCCTACGAGCAGTACTTC

J: TRBJ1-1
size: NA
D: NA
V: TRBV5-5
CDR3: CASRWQNTEAFF
DNA: TGTGCCAGCAGGTGGCAGAACACTGAAGCTTTCTTT

J: TRBJ1-4
size: NA
D: NA
V: TRBV19
CDR3: CASTPLQGHEKLFF
DNA: TGTGCCAGCACCCCCCTTCAGGGCCATGAAAAACTGTTTTTT

J: TRBJ2-7
size: NA
D: NA
V: TRBV29-1
CDR3: CSVDYLNEQYF
DNA: TGCAGCGTTGACTATCTGAACGAGCAGTACTTC

J: TRBJ2-7
size: few
D: TRBD2
V: TRBV2
CDR3: CASRPSGPPNEQYF
DNA: TGTGCCAGCAGGCCTAGCGGGCCGCCTAACGAGCAGTACTTC

J: TRBJ1-1
size: NA
D: NA
V: TRBV5-5
CDR3: CASSLGRANTEAFF
DNA: TGTGCCAGCAGCTTAGGGAGGGCGAACACTGAAGCTTTCTTT